Listed below are T cell receptor beta chains from one sample, sequenced in a study of T cell repertoires in cytomegalovirus infection. No antigen is known for these receptors. Each CDR3 protein gets one entry after TCRdb re-called the reads with MiXCR. The table has roughly 120,000 distinct CDR3 sequences, about 32% seen once. The sequences come from CD8+ T cells from cultured PBMCs, collected from culture after CMV antigen stimulation. These receptors all stem from a human donor in good health (CMV status not recorded). Some clones in this sample may be carry-over from other donors' samples. The CDR3 runs from the conserved cysteine through the conserved F or W. D genes are given only for firm matches. Rows may omit the clone size; those that give it use once, few, many or a size class.

>TRBJ2-1|.|few|TRBV7-3
TGTGCCAGCAGCTTATCCGGAAATGAGCAGTTCTTC
CASSLSGNEQFF
>TRBJ1-5|.|few|TRBV29-1
TGCAGCGTTGAAGATATGTCCGCAGGGTCACAGGGCTGCCTCGTTGGCAATCAGCCCCAGCATTTT
CSVEDMSAGSQGCLVGNQPQHF
>TRBJ2-2|TRBD1|once|TRBV7-2
TGTGCCAGCAGCTTGGACAGGGACAGTTCGAACACCGGGGAGCTGTTTTTT
CASSLDRDSSNTGELFF
>TRBJ2-1|.|.|TRBV12-3/TRBV12-4
TGTGCCAGCAGTTTGGGGAAAAATGAGCAGTTCTTC
CASSLGKNEQFF
>TRBJ2-3|TRBD2|many|TRBV7-2
TGTGCCAGCAGCTTATCTTGGCGGGGGGGCTCGACAGATACGCAGTATTTT
CASSLSWRGGSTDTQYF
>TRBJ1-1|TRBD1|few|TRBV27
TGTGCCAGCAGTTTGCAATTTACAGGGGAACGCACTGAAGCTTTCTTT
CASSLQFTGERTEAFF
>TRBJ2-5|TRBD2|many|TRBV7-8
TGTGCCAGCAGCTTTGCGGGGGGATTGCAAGAGACCCAGTACTTC
CASSFAGGLQETQYF
>TRBJ2-4|TRBD1|few|TRBV27
TGTGCCAGCCTGGACAGGGGTATTCAGTACTTC
CASLDRGIQYF
>TRBJ2-1|TRBD1|.|TRBV12-3/TRBV12-4
TGTGCCAGCAGTCCACTGGGACAGGAAGGTGAGCAGTTCTTC
CASSPLGQEGEQFF
>TRBJ1-1|TRBD1|.|TRBV7-6
TGTGCCAGCAGCGGGACAGGGTTTAAAGCTTTCTTT
CASSGTGFKAFF
>TRBJ2-3|.|many|TRBV2
TGTGCCAGCAGTGCGGGACACGGTTTTACGGGCACAGATACGCAGTATTTT
CASSAGHGFTGTDTQYF
>TRBJ1-6|.|.|TRBV14
TGTGCCAGCAGACATGAGTATAATTCACCCCTCCACTTT
CASRHEYNSPLHF
>TRBJ2-7|TRBD1|many|TRBV5-4
TGTGCCAGCAGCTGGGGAGAGGGGGCGCAATGGGAGCAGTACTTC
CASSWGEGAQWEQYF
>TRBJ1-2|.|few|TRBV7-2
TGTGCCAGCACCTCAACATGGGTTGTTAACTATGGCTACACCTTC
CASTSTWVVNYGYTF
>TRBJ1-1|.|.|TRBV6-2/TRBV6-3
TGTGCCAGCAGTTACTCACGAAGGGTATCTGAAGCTTTCTTT
CASSYSRRVSEAFF
>TRBJ1-5|.|few|TRBV28
TGTGCCAGCAGTTTATTGGACGGGCGGCCCCAGCATTTT
CASSLLDGRPQHF
>TRBJ1-5|.|few|TRBV2
TGTGCCAGCAGTGTGGTGGGGCTTAACAATCAGCCCCAGCATTTT
CASSVVGLNNQPQHF
>TRBJ2-1|TRBD2|.|TRBV6-5
TGTGCCAGCAGCCCGGGACTAGCGGATTACAATGAGCAGTTCTTC
CASSPGLADYNEQFF
>TRBJ1-5|TRBD1|.|TRBV6-5
TGTGCCAGCAGGCCGGGACAGGGTTTTGAGCCCCAGCATTTT
CASRPGQGFEPQHF
>TRBJ1-3|TRBD1|few|TRBV7-2
TGTGCCAGCAGCTTATCCAGACAGGGTGCGGCTGGAAACACCATATATTTT
CASSLSRQGAAGNTIYF
>TRBJ2-7|.|many|TRBV7-6
TGTGCCAGCAGTCCGGCGGCAGGCCCCACCTCCTACGAGCAGTACTTC
CASSPAAGPTSYEQYF
>TRBJ1-2|.|.|TRBV20-1
TGCAGTGCTAGAGATCGTCAGGATTACAGCTATGGCTACACCTTC
CSARDRQDYSYGYTF
>TRBJ2-5|.|.|TRBV20-1
TGCAGTGCTAAGGCAAGCGCGGAGACCCAGTACTTC
CSAKASAETQYF
>TRBJ2-1|TRBD2|.|TRBV6-2/TRBV6-3
TGTGCCAGCAGTTGGACTAGCGGGGGGTACAATGAGCAGTTCTTC
CASSWTSGGYNEQFF
>TRBJ2-5|.|many|TRBV12-3/TRBV12-4
TGTGCCAGCAGTTTAACCCGGTTAACCCAGTACTTC
CASSLTRLTQYF
>TRBJ1-6|.|.|TRBV4-1
TGCGCCAGCAGCCAAGTAGTCGGCCTTGAGGGTCTAAATAATTCACCCCTCCACTTT
CASSQVVGLEGLNNSPLHF
>TRBJ1-1|TRBD1|few|TRBV2
TGTGCCAGCAGTGAGGGGAGACAGGGTGTTTCTTTCTTT
CASSEGRQGVSFF
>TRBJ2-2|.|few|TRBV5-1
TGCGCCAGCAGCTTTAGGGACCCGAACACCGGGGAGCTGTTTTTT
CASSFRDPNTGELFF
>TRBJ2-1|.|few|TRBV2
TGTGCCAGCAAAGGACCTGCCGCTAGGAATGAGCAGTTCTTC
CASKGPAARNEQFF
>TRBJ2-1|TRBD1|few|TRBV7-6
TGTGCCAGCAGCCCGCGGACAGGGCTCTACAATGAGCAGTTCTTC
CASSPRTGLYNEQFF
>TRBJ2-7|.|.|TRBV12-5
TGTGCTAGTGCCCCTGGCTCAGCTGGGCGGGAGCAGTACTTC
CASAPGSAGREQYF
>TRBJ2-3|TRBD1|few|TRBV7-6
TGTGCCAGCAGCCTAATGACAGGGGCTGCCACAGATACGCAGTATTTT
CASSLMTGAATDTQYF
>TRBJ2-1|.|.|TRBV11-2
TGTGCCAGCAGCTTAGTCATAGGGGGGTACAATGAGCAGTTCTTC
CASSLVIGGYNEQFF
>TRBJ2-6|.|few|TRBV12-3/TRBV12-4
TGTGCCAGCAGTTACGGACCGACGAGTGAAGGATATTCTGGGGCCAACGTCCTGACTTTC
CASSYGPTSEGYSGANVLTF
>TRBJ2-1|.|.|TRBV19
TGTGCCAGTAGTAAACAGGAGTACAATGAGCAGTTCTTC
CASSKQEYNEQFF
>TRBJ2-1|.|.|TRBV7-6
TGTGCCAGCAGCTCCCAAATACAGGTCCCCTACAATGAGCAGTTCTTC
CASSSQIQVPYNEQFF
>TRBJ2-1|.|.|TRBV7-9
TGTGCCAGCAGCGGCATCAGGGAGTACAATGAGCAGTTCTTC
CASSGIREYNEQFF
>TRBJ1-1|.|.|TRBV14
TGTGCCAGCAGCCAAGACGCAGGTATGAACACTGAAGCTTTCTTT
CASSQDAGMNTEAFF
>TRBJ2-3|TRBD2|.|TRBV2
TGTGCCACCCATCCGGGACTAGCGGGCACAGATACGCAGTATTTT
CATHPGLAGTDTQYF
>TRBJ1-5|.|once|TRBV6-2/TRBV6-3
TGTGCCAGCAGTTACCTTTACTATCAGCCCCAGCATTTT
CASSYLYYQPQHF
>TRBJ1-1|.|.|TRBV10-3
TGTGCCATCAGTGAGTCGATAACATTCGGGGGGAACACTGAAGCTTTCTTT
CAISESITFGGNTEAFF
>TRBJ1-6|.|few|TRBV7-9
TGTGCCAGCAGCTTAGCTCGGGGGTCCTATAATTCACCCCTCCACTTT
CASSLARGSYNSPLHF
>TRBJ2-1|TRBD1|.|TRBV4-1
TGCGCCAGCAGCCAAGGCGGACAGGGAGCCAATGAGCAGTTCTTC
CASSQGGQGANEQFF
>TRBJ2-2|.|.|TRBV5-6
TGTGCCAGCAGCCCCCCTTTCTGGCAGACGAACACCGGGGAGCTGTTTTTT
CASSPPFWQTNTGELFF
>TRBJ1-1|TRBD1|.|TRBV15
TGTGCCACCAGCCGCGAGGGGACAGGAACACTGGGTGGTGAAGCTTTCTTT
CATSREGTGTLGGEAFF
>TRBJ2-5|.|.|TRBV6-2/TRBV6-3
TGTGCCAGCAGACCAGCGGTTTGGGGGACCCAGTACTTC
CASRPAVWGTQYF
>TRBJ2-2|.|once|TRBV4-1
TGCGCCAGCAGCCAAGATTACAGGGGGGGCACCGGGGAGCTGTTTTTT
CASSQDYRGGTGELFF
>TRBJ2-2|.|.|TRBV24-1
TGTGCCACCAGTGATTCAAGGCAGGCTAACACCGGGGAGCTGTTTTTT
CATSDSRQANTGELFF
>TRBJ1-5|.|many|TRBV7-8
TGTGCCAGCAGCTTAGAGGGGAGCCTTAGCAATCAGCCCCAGCATTTT
CASSLEGSLSNQPQHF
>TRBJ1-5|.|few|TRBV4-1
TGCGCCAGCAGCCAAGAAATCCAGGGAAAGGGCAATCAGCCCCAGCATTTT
CASSQEIQGKGNQPQHF
>TRBJ2-1|.|.|TRBV11-2
TGTGCCAGCAGCTTAAGGGCCGGGACACTTTACAATGAGCAGTTCTTC
CASSLRAGTLYNEQFF
>TRBJ2-1|TRBD1|many|TRBV7-6
TGTGCCAGCAGCCCCCCGGGACAGGGGCTGGTCTCCTACAATGAGCAGTTCTTC
CASSPPGQGLVSYNEQFF
>TRBJ1-5|.|few|TRBV4-3
TGCGCCAGCAGCCAAGACAGGGCAAGCAATCAGCCCCAGCATTTT
CASSQDRASNQPQHF
>TRBJ2-1|TRBD2|few|TRBV6-5
TGTGCCAGCAGTCTAGCGGGGGGCTACTACAATGAGCAGTTCTTC
CASSLAGGYYNEQFF